This section outlines one TCR beta chain sequence together with its context. This sample is part of a study of immune characterization of retroperitoneal liposarcoma. Germline V CDR1 and CDR2: MNHEY, SVGAGI. Losses at the gene ends were 6 bases for V and 10 bases for J; bases not matched to a gene: 9. This CDR3 has 13 amino acids. TCRdb itself ran the PCR reads through MiXCR, one entry per CDR3 protein. Of 2,100 or so distinct CDR3 sequences listed, under 45% are singletons. This TCR came from a male donor with retroperitoneal liposarcoma. The V and J genes are TRBV6-5 and TRBJ2-1; 7 nucleotides line up with TRBD2. The specimen was tumor tissue. In DNA, the CDR3 is TGTGCCAGCAGACTAGCGACCTACTACGAGCAGTTCTTC. It yields the protein CASRLATYYEQFF.